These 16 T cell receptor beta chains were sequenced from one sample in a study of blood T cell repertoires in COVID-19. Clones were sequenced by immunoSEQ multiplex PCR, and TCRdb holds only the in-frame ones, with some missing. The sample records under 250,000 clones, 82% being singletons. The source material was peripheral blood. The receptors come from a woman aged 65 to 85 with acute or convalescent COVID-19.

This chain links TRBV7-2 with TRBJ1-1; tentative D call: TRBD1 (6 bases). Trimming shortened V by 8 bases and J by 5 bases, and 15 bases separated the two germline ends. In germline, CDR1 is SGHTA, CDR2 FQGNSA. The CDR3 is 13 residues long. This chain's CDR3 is CASGQGSRTEAFF. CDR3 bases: TGTGCCAGCGGCCAGGGGTCGCGGACTGAAGCTTTCTTT.

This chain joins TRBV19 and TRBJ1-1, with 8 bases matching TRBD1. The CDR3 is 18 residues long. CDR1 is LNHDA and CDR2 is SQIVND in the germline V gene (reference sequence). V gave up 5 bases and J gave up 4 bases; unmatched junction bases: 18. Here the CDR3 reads CASSVSGTGVGAATEAFF. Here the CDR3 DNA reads TGTGCCAGTAGTGTCTCCGGGACAGGTGTCGGCGCGGCCACTGAAGCTTTCTTT.

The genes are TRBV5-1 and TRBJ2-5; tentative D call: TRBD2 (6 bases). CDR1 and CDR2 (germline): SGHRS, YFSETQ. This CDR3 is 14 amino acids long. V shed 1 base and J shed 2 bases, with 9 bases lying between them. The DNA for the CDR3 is TGCGCCAGCAGCTTGTTCAGCGGGCAAGAGACCCAGTACTTC. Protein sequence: CASSLFSGQETQYF.

Written as DNA, the CDR3 is TGTGCCAGCAGCGTAGTACCGGGGGGGCCGACAGATACGCAGTATTTT. It is translated as CASSVVPGGPTDTQYF. The rearrangement joins TRBV9 to TRBJ2-3; TRBD2 aligns across 8 bases. The junction had 6 bases not matched to a gene; V was cut back by 0 bases and J by 3 bases. The length of the CDR3 is 16 residues. Germline-derived CDR1 and CDR2 are SGDLS and YYNGEE.

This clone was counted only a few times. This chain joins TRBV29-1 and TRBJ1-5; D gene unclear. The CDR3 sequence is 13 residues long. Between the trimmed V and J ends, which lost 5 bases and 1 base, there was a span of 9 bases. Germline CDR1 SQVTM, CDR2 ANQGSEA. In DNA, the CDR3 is TGCAGCGTTCTCCAGGCGAGCAATCAGCCCCAGCATTTT. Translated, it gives CSVLQASNQPQHF.

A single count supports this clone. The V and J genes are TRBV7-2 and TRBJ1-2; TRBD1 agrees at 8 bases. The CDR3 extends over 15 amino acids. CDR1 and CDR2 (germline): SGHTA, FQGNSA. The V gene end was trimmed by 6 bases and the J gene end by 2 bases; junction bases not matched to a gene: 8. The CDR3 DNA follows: TGTGCCAGCAGTCAGAACAGGGGGAGAAACTATGGCTACACCTTC. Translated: CASSQNRGRNYGYTF.

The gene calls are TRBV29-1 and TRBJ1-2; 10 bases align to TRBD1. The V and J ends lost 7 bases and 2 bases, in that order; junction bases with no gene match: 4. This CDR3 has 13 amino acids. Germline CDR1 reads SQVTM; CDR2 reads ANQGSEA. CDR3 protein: CSARDRGNYGYTF. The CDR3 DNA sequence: TGCAGCGCCCGGGACAGGGGCAACTATGGCTACACCTTC.

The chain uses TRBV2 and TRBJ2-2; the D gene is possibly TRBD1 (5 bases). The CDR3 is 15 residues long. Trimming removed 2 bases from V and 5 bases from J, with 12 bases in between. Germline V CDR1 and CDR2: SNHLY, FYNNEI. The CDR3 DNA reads TGTGCCAGCAGTGAAATAGGGGATTATACCGGGGAGCTGTTTTTT. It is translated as CASSEIGDYTGELFF.

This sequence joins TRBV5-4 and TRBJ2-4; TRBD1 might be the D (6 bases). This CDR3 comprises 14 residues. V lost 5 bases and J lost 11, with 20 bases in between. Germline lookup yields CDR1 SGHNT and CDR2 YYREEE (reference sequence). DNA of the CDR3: TGTGCCAGCAGGTCCGGACAGTCCGCTGGGGTTCAGTACTTC. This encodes CASRSGQSAGVQYF.

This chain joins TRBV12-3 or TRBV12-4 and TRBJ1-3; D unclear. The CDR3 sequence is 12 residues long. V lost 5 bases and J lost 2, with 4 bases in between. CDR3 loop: CASSPAGNTIYF. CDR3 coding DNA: TGTGCCAGCAGTCCGGCTGGAAACACCATATATTTT.

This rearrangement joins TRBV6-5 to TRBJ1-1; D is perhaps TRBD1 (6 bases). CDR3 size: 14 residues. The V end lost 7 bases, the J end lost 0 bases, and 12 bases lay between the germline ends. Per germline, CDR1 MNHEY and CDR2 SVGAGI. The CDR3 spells CASNPTGVNTEAFF. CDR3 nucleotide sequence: TGTGCCAGCAACCCGACAGGAGTGAACACTGAAGCTTTCTTT.

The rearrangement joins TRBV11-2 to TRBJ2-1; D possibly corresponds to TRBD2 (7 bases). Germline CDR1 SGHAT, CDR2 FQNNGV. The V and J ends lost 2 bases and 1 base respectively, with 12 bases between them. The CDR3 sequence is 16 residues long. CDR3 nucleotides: TGTGCCAGCAGCTTACTGCGGGGGCAATCCTACAATGAGCAGTTCTTC. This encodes CASSLLRGQSYNEQFF.

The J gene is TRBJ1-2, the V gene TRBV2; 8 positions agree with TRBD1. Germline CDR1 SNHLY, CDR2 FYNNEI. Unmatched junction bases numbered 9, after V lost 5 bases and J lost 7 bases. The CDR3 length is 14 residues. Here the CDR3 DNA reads TGTGCCAGCAGTTACGGACAGGGCCTCGGTGGCTACACCTTC. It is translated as CASSYGQGLGGYTF.

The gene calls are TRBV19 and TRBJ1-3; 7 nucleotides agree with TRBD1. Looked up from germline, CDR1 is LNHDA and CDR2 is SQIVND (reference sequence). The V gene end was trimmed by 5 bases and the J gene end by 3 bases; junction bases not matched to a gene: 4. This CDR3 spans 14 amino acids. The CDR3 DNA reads TGTGCCAGTAGTTCAGGGGGATTTGGAAACACCATATATTTT. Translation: CASSSGGFGNTIYF.

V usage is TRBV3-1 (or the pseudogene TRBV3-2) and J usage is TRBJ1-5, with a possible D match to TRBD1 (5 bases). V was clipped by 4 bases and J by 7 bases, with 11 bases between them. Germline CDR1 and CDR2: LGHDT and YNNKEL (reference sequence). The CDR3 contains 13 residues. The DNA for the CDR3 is TGTGCCAGCAGCCTCCAGGGAGGACAGCCCCAGCATTTT. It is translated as CASSLQGGQPQHF.

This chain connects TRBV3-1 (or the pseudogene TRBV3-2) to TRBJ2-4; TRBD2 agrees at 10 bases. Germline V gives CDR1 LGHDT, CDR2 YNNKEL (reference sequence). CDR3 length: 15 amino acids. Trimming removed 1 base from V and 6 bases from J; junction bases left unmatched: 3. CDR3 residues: CASSQGASGGNIQYF. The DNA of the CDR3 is TGTGCCAGCAGCCAAGGTGCTAGCGGGGGAAACATTCAGTACTTC.